This T cell receptor beta chain emerged from a study of Ad26.COV2.S vaccination and SARS-CoV-2 variants. About the study: Participant was drawn from the COV1001 Ad26.COV2.S trial arm. Notes on the study in general: Similar non-spike TCR breadth was seen in vaccine and placebo recipients.

The method was immunoSEQ multiplex PCR; TCRdb's version includes in-frame clones alone and lacks a portion of them. The sample has over 400,000 clones, 80% to 95% seen once. About this clone itself: No antigen is known for it.

Unmatched junction bases numbered 8, after V lost 1 base and J lost 4 bases. CDR3 size: 16 residues. CDR1 is LNHDA, CDR2 SQIVND, per germline (reference sequence). Treatment specified: roughly 18 received Ad26.COV2.S at low or high dose, single or two shots; 5 received placebo; per-sample allocation not given. Specimen acquisition occurred on day 63 following the initial vaccine or placebo injection. An adult aged 18-55 years in Boston served as the donor. The vaccine antigen was prefusion-stabilized Wuhan SARS-CoV-2 spike. V usage is TRBV19 and J usage is TRBJ1-1, with 8 bases that match TRBD1. The clonotype comes from a person between 18 and 59 years old who received the Ad26.COV2.S COVID-19 vaccine or a placebo. Specimen: peripheral blood, collected in a trial of Ad26.COV2.S vaccine versus placebo. CDR3 sequence: CASSIGTQGAGTEAFF. DNA of the CDR3: TGTGCCAGTAGTATAGGAACTCAGGGGGCTGGCACTGAAGCTTTCTTT.